This entry is about one T cell receptor beta chain. This entry belongs to a study of blood T cell repertoires in COVID-19. Whole-study context: Samples taken during acute and convalescent COVID-19 were collected in the United States, Italy and Spain. PBMCs, B-cell-depleted T cells, or T cells provided the cDNA or gDNA that made up the material.

The CDR3 runs to 13 residues. V lost 2 bases, J lost 3 bases, and 7 bases lay in between. The germline V gene has CDR1 MDHEN and CDR2 SYDVKM. Recruitment covered 25 or so US areas and drew participants whose ages spanned roughly 18 to 89 years. Clinical history as reported by participants underpinned cohort assignment. Using immunoSEQ multiplex PCR, the repertoire was profiled, and TCRdb retains in-frame clones only, with some absent. The sample has about 300,000 clones, 70% to 90% seen once; the top ten hold less than 6%. Material: PBMCs or T cells enriched from blood (not recorded which). This TCR was recovered from a woman between 25 and 40 years old who had recovered from COVID-19. The chain couples TRBV28 to TRBJ1-1, with D uncertain. CDR3 sequence: CASSLSFDTEAFF. The CDR3 region has the DNA TGTGCCAGCAGTTTAAGCTTCGACACTGAAGCTTTCTTT.